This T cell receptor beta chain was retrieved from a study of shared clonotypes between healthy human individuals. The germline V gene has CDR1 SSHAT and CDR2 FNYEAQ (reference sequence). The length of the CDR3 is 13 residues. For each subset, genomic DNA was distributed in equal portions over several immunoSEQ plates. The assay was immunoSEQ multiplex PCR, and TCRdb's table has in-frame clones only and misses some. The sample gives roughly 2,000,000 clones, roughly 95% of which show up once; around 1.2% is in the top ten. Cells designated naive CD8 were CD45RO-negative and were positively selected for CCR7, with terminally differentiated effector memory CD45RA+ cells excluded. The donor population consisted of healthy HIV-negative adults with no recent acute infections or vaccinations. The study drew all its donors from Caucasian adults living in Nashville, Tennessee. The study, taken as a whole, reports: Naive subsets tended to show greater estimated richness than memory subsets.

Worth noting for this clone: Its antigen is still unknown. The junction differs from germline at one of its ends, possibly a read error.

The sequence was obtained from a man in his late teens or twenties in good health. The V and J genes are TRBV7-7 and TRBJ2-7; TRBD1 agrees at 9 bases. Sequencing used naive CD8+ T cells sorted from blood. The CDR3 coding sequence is TGTGCTAGCAGCTTCGGGACAGGGACCGAGCAGTACTTC. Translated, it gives CASSFGTGTEQYF.